One and the same sample provided the 23 T cell receptor beta chains below, sequenced in a study of blood T cell repertoires in COVID-19 (dated by TCRdb to between 2020 and 2021). Libraries were constructed by the immunoSEQ multiplex PCR assay. TCRdb stores this immuneACCESS table with in-frame sequences only. Part of the clones is absent; in the studies checked, under half of the shortfall reflects unresolved V genes, and no reason is known for the rest. The sample includes hundreds of thousands of clones, with over 80% observed a single time. About 6.9% of the sample rests with the top ten. Source material: peripheral blood. These TCRs come from a woman in her 50s with COVID-19, enrolled during active disease.

The chain carries TRBV5-4 and TRBJ2-2; a weak D match, TRBD2 (7 bases). The CDR3 consists of 16 residues. Germline V gene lookup returns CDR1 SGHNT and CDR2 YYREEE (reference sequence). V lost 3 bases to trimming and J lost 2 bases, with 14 bases between them. This CDR3 is CASSSTGRGNTGELFF. Written as DNA, the CDR3 is TGTGCCAGCAGCTCAACAGGGAGGGGTAACACCGGGGAGCTGTTTTTT.

This clone has a handful of counts. The rearrangement uses TRBV2 and TRBJ1-5; maybe TRBD1 (6 bases). Germline V lookup: CDR1 SNHLY, CDR2 FYNNEI. Trimming stripped 10 bases from V and 4 bases from J, with 14 bases between. The CDR3 consists of 13 residues. The CDR3 region has the DNA TGTGCCACCTCCGGGACAAGGAATCAGCCCCAGCATTTT. Protein sequence: CATSGTRNQPQHF.

The table lists this clone with many counts. The chain has TRBV5-5 and TRBJ1-1; D is unresolved. The CDR3 totals 13 residues. V was trimmed by 3 bases and J by 0 bases, leaving 6 bases between them. Germline V gene data show CDR1 as SGHKS and CDR2 as YYEKEE (reference sequence). The CDR3 DNA reads as TGTGCCAGCAGCTCTCTACTGAACACTGAAGCTTTCTTT. Translated: CASSSLLNTEAFF.

This clone appeared a single time. The genes are TRBV7-6 and TRBJ2-7; a weak D match, TRBD2 (5 bases). This CDR3 comprises 11 residues. Trimming stripped 4 bases from V and 6 bases from J, with 7 bases between. CDR1 and CDR2 (germline): SGHVS, FNYEAQ. CDR3: CASSWGAEQYF. The CDR3 nucleotides are TGTGCCAGCAGCTGGGGAGCCGAGCAGTACTTC. The full variable domain, in which reference TRBV7-6 and TRBJ2-7 provide the parts outside the CDR3, is GAGVSQSPRYKVTKRGQDVALRCDPISGHVSLYWYRQALGQGPEFLTYFNYEAQQDKSGLPNDRFSAERPEGSISTLTIQRTEQRDSAMYRCASSWGAEQYFGPGTRLTVT.

The CDR3 region is CASSLGGVLNTIYF. The CDR3 region has the DNA TGTGCCAGCAGCTTGGGCGGTGTCCTAAACACCATATATTTT. The chain carries TRBV5-6 and TRBJ1-3; D ambiguous. CDR1 is SGHDT and CDR2 is YYEEEE in the germline V gene. The CDR3 is made up of 14 amino acids. Trimming shortened V by 0 bases and J by 6 bases, and 10 bases separated the two germline ends.

As regards this clone: One end of the junction is discordant with germline, which a read error may explain. The chain recombines TRBV2 with TRBJ1-5; no clear D gene. Germline-derived CDR1 and CDR2 are SNHLY and FYNNEI. The CDR3 runs 15 residues. DNA for the CDR3: TGTGCCAGCAGCGAAGCGCGGGCCCTCAATCAGCCCCAGCATTTT. Protein sequence: CASSEARALNQPQHF.

This chain connects TRBV7-3 to TRBJ2-5; 9 nucleotides match TRBD2. This CDR3 has 15 residues. V trimming: 5 bases; J trimming: 3 bases; junction bases outside the gene matches: 7. CDR1 is SGHTA, CDR2 FQGTGA, per germline. The CDR3 DNA is TGTGCCAGCAGCCCCGGAGCGGGAGGCGAAGAGACCCAGTACTTC. As protein: CASSPGAGGEETQYF.

The chain has TRBV7-9 and TRBJ1-5; TRBD1 aligns across 8 bases. With V trimmed by 0 bases and J by 5 bases, 9 bases remained unmatched. This CDR3 comprises 17 residues. The germline V gene has CDR1 SEHNR and CDR2 FQNEAQ (reference sequence). Written as DNA, the CDR3 is TGTGCCAGCAGCTTAGCGTACGACAGGGGTTATGATCAGCCCCAGCATTTT. Protein: CASSLAYDRGYDQPQHF.

The V and J genes are TRBV10-3 and TRBJ1-1, with 7 bases identical to TRBD1. Germline loops: CDR1 ENHRY, CDR2 SYGVKD. Unmatched junction bases numbered 3, after V lost 7 bases and J lost 1 base. This CDR3 region has 13 residues. CDR3 protein: CAIMSGGNTEAFF. The CDR3 nucleotides read TGTGCCATCATGTCAGGGGGGAACACTGAAGCTTTCTTT.

The rearrangement links TRBV27 to TRBJ2-7; 9 bases line up with TRBD2. CDR3 length: 15 amino acids. The V segment lost 2 bases and the J segment 5 bases; nucleotides outside the gene matches: 7. Germline loops: CDR1 MNHEY, CDR2 SMNVEV (reference sequence). DNA for the CDR3: TGTGCCAGCAGTTTAAGGGCGGGAGGGCACAACGAGCAGTACTTC. Translating gives CASSLRAGGHNEQYF.

The chain uses TRBV27 and TRBJ2-5; possible D gene TRBD2, 5 bases. The germline V gene has CDR1 MNHEY and CDR2 SMNVEV (reference sequence). This CDR3 has 14 amino acids. V lost 3 bases and J lost 14, with 22 bases in between. CDR3 residues: CASSFKAPPGIRYF. CDR3 DNA: TGTGCCAGCAGTTTTAAGGCACCCCCCGGGATAAGATACTTC.

The rearrangement uses TRBV29-1 and TRBJ2-5; TRBD2 might be the D (6 bases). V was clipped by 3 bases and J by 1 base, with 12 bases between them. The length of the CDR3 is 14 residues. CDR1 and CDR2 (germline): SQVTM, ANQGSEA. The CDR3 coding sequence is TGCAGCGTTGATGGGCGGGGCCCCCAAGAGACCCAGTACTTC. Translating gives CSVDGRGPQETQYF.

The rearrangement joins TRBV11-2 to TRBJ2-1; 7 bases are a match to TRBD1. CDR3 length: 16 amino acids. Germline V gives CDR1 SGHAT, CDR2 FQNNGV. V shed 10 bases and J 1 base; nucleotides not matched to a gene: 13. The CDR3 loop reads CATLGLRDSSYNEQFF. CDR3 bases: TGTGCCACCTTGGGTCTCCGGGACAGTTCCTACAATGAGCAGTTCTTC.

The chain joins TRBV18 to TRBJ2-7, with TRBD1 matching over 10 bases. This CDR3 is 15 amino acids long. The germline gives CDR1 KGHSH, CDR2 LQKENI. With V trimmed by 3 bases and J by 5 bases, 7 bases remained unmatched. CDR3 amino acids: CASSPGTGVANEQYF. Here the CDR3 DNA reads TGTGCCAGCTCACCCGGGACAGGGGTGGCGAACGAGCAGTACTTC.

CDR3 coding DNA: TGTGCCACCAGCAGAGATAGGGTAGCGGGAGTGTACGAGCAGTACTTC. Amino acid sequence: CATSRDRVAGVYEQYF. The chain recombines TRBV15 with TRBJ2-7; 9 bases align to TRBD2. The germline V gene has CDR1 LNHNV and CDR2 YYDKDF (reference sequence). J gave up 4 bases and V 0 bases, and 7 bases lay outside the gene matches. The CDR3 runs 16 residues.

The gene calls are TRBV24-1 and TRBJ2-1; weak D call: TRBD1 (5 bases). Looked up from germline, CDR1 is KGHDR and CDR2 is SFDVKD. The CDR3 consists of 15 residues. V was trimmed by 3 bases and J by 6 bases, leaving 14 bases between them. The CDR3 DNA follows: TGTGCCACCAGTGATCCAAGCAGGGCGGCCAATGAGCAGTTCTTC. Its protein product is CATSDPSRAANEQFF.

The chain combines TRBV6-5 with TRBJ2-3, with 12 bases lining up with TRBD1. The CDR3 has 16 residues. Looked up from germline, CDR1 is MNHEY and CDR2 is SVGAGI. V dropped 2 bases and J dropped 4; count of bases not matched to a gene: 4. CDR3 in DNA: TGTGCCAGCAGTTACCGGGGACAGGGGGCATCAGATACGCAGTATTTT. Translation gives CASSYRGQGASDTQYF.

The gene calls are TRBV24-1 and TRBJ2-3, with TRBD2 matching over 9 bases. The CDR3 has 16 amino acids. Germline-derived CDR1 and CDR2 are KGHDR and SFDVKD. V was pared by 6 bases and J by 4 bases, with 10 bases of the junction left unmatched. The CDR3 nucleotides are TGTGCCACCAGTCTGGCTCTAGCGGGAAGCGCAGATACGCAGTATTTT. Protein sequence: CATSLALAGSADTQYF.

The chain couples TRBV9 to TRBJ2-1; no definite D call. V lost 5 bases and J lost 10, with 22 bases in between. The germline gives CDR1 SGDLS, CDR2 YYNGEE. The CDR3 has 15 amino acids. CDR3 sequence reads: CASSPHRGLHGEQFF. The CDR3 bases are TGTGCCAGCAGTCCCCATCGCGGCCTACATGGGGAGCAGTTCTTC.

The V call is TRBV5-1, the J call TRBJ2-1; TRBD1 matches at 11 bases. The germline V gene encodes CDR1 SGHRS and CDR2 YFSETQ. The length of the CDR3 is 17 residues. Trimming removed 6 bases from V and 0 bases from J; junction bases left unmatched: 8. Written as DNA, the CDR3 is TGCGCCAGCAATAACGGGACAGGGGGGAGCTCCTACAATGAGCAGTTCTTC. Translated: CASNNGTGGSSYNEQFF.

J is TRBJ2-1 and V is TRBV18; a possible D gene is TRBD1 (6 bases). CDR3 size: 15 residues. The germline gives CDR1 KGHSH, CDR2 LQKENI. V lost 6 bases and J lost 3, with 15 bases in between. The CDR3 sequence is CASSTTGTNYNEQFF. In DNA form, the CDR3 reads TGTGCCAGCTCCACGACCGGGACAAACTACAATGAGCAGTTCTTC.

The V gene is TRBV6-2 or TRBV6-3, the J gene TRBJ2-1, with D perhaps TRBD2 (6 bases). Germline V CDR1 and CDR2: MNHEY, SVGEGT. The CDR3 is 15 amino acids. Between the trimmed V and J ends, which lost 4 bases and 0 bases, there was a span of 10 bases. CDR3 sequence (DNA): TGTGCCAGCAGTTTGGCGGGAAGCTCCTACAATGAGCAGTTCTTC. Amino acid sequence: CASSLAGSSYNEQFF.

This rearrangement joins TRBV18 to TRBJ1-5, with D possibly matching TRBD1 (5 bases). In germline, CDR1 is KGHSH, CDR2 LQKENI. This CDR3 has 17 residues. Trimming shortened V by 3 bases and J by 1 base, and 16 bases separated the two germline ends. The CDR3 spells CASSPGGGSPSNQPQHF. DNA of the CDR3: TGTGCCAGCTCACCGGGGGGAGGATCACCCAGCAATCAGCCCCAGCATTTT.